This T cell receptor beta chain was recorded in a study of shared clonotypes between healthy human individuals. This clone was seen a few times. This CDR3 contains 16 residues. The junction had 8 bases not matched to a gene; V was cut back by 2 bases and J by 3 bases. Germline CDR1 is MGHRA and CDR2 is YSYEKL. The repertoire was sequenced with immunoSEQ multiplex PCR; TCRdb's copy has only in-frame clones and lacks some. This table holds approximately 180,000 clones, 85% to 95% found once. Sequencing was carried out using naive CD4+ T cells sorted from blood. Subset specified: CD45RA+ positively selected. The chain uses TRBV4-1 and TRBJ2-5; 8 bases are shared with TRBD2. The clonotype originates from a woman aged 25 to 39 in good health. DNA for the CDR3: TGCGCCAGCAGCCAATCCCTAGCGGGTAGGAAAGAGACCCAGTACTTC. This gives the protein CASSQSLAGRKETQYF.